The text below deals with one T cell receptor (beta chain). The antigen remains undetermined. All of the donors resided in Nashville, Tennessee, and each was a Caucasian adult. V lost 4 bases, J lost 5 bases, and 9 bases stayed unmatched. This CDR3 spans 17 amino acids. CDR1 is KGHSH and CDR2 is LQKENI in the germline V gene. Data came from immunoSEQ multiplex PCR; TCRdb stores just in-frame clones and leaves some out. This sample yields fewer than 1.6 million clones, of which approximately 98.5% are seen a single time; about 0.34% belongs to the top ten. This entry comes from a study of shared clonotypes between healthy human individuals. On the study more broadly: Each donor had three CD4 naive, three CD4 memory, two CD8 naive and one CD8 memory plate. Study outcomes and limitations: Sampling covered blood only; tissue repertoires likely differ.

This TCR was recovered from a man aged 30-40 years in good health. The rearrangement uses TRBV18 and TRBJ2-5; 14 nucleotides agree with TRBD2. Sequenced material: naive CD4+ T cells sorted from blood. Documented subset: CD45RA+ positively selected. The CDR3 region is CASSRIPTSGRAETQYF. In DNA, the CDR3 is TGTGCCAGCTCACGTATCCCGACTAGCGGGAGGGCGGAGACCCAGTACTTC.